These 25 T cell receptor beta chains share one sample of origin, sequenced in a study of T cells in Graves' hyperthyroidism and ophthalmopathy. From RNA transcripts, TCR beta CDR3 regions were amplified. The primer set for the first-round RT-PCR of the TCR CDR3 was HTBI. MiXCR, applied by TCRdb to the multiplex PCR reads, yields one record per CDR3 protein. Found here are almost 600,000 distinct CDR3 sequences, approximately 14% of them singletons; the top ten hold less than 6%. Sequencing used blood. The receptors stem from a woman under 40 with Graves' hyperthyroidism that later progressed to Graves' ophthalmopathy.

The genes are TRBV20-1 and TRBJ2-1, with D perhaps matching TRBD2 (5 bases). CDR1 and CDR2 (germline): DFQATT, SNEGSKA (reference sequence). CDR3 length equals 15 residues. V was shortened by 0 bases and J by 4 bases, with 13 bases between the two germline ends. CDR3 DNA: TGCAGTGCTAGAGATTTCGGTGGGAGTTACAATGAGCAGTTCTTC. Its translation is CSARDFGGSYNEQFF.

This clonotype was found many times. The CDR3 region is CASRASGTGIEAFF. The CDR3 DNA sequence: TGTGCCAGCAGGGCTTCCGGGACAGGGATTGAAGCTTTCTTT. The rearrangement joins TRBV6-2 or TRBV6-3 to TRBJ1-1, with TRBD1 identical over 9 bases. CDR1 is MNHEY and CDR2 is SVGEGT in the germline V gene. CDR3 length: 14 residues. V lost 6 bases and J lost 7; bases outside the gene matches: 9.

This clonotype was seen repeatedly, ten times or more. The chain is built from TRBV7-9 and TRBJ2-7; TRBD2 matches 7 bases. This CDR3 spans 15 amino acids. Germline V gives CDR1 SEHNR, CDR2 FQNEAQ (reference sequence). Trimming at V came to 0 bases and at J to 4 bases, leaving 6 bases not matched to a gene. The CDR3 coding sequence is TGTGCCAGCAGCTTAGCACAGCGGGGTGGGTACGAGCAGTACTTC. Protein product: CASSLAQRGGYEQYF.

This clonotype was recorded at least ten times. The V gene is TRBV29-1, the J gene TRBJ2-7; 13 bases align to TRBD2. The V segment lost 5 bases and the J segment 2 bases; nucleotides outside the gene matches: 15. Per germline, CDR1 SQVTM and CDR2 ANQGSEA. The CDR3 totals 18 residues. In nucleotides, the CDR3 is TGCAGCGTTCTCGGAGGGACTAGCGGGACTCAATCCGCCTACGAGCAGTACTTC. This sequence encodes CSVLGGTSGTQSAYEQYF.

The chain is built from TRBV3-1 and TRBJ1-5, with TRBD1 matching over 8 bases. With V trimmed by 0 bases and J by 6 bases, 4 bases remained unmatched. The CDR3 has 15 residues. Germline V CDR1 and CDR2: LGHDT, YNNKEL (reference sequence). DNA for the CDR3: TGTGCCAGCAGCCAAGAATCAGGGACAGGTCAGCCCCAGCATTTT. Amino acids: CASSQESGTGQPQHF.

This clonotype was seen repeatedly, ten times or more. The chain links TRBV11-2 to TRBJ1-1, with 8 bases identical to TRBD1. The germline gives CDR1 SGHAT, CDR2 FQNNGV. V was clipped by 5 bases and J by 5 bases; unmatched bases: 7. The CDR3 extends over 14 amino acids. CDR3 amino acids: CASSSGQGETEAFF. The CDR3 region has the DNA TGTGCCAGCAGCAGCGGACAGGGTGAAACTGAAGCTTTCTTT.

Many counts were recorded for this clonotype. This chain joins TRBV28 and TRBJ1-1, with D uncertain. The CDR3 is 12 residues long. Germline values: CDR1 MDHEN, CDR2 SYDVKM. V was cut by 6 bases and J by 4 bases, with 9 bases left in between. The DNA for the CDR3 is TGTGCCAGCAGCCCACAGCTCACTGAAGCTTTCTTT. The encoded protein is CASSPQLTEAFF.

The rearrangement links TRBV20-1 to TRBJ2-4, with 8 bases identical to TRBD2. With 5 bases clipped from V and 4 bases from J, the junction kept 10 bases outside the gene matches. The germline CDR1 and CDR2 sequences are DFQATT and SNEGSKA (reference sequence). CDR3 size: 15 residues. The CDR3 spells CSAPSAGEAKNIQYF. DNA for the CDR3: TGCAGTGCTCCCTCAGCGGGAGAGGCAAAAAACATTCAGTACTTC.

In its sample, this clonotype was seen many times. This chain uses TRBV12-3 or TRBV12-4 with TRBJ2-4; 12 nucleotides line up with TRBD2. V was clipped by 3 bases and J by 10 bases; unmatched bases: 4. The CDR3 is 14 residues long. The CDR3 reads CASSFRLAGDIQYF. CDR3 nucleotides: TGTGCCAGCAGTTTCCGACTAGCGGGAGATATTCAGTACTTC.

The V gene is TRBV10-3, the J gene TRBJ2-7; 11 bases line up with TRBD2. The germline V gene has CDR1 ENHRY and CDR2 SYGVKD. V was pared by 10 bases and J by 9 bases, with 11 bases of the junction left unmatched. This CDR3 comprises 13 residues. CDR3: CASRLLAGEGQYF. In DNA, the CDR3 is TGTGCCAGCAGATTACTAGCGGGAGAAGGGCAGTACTTC.

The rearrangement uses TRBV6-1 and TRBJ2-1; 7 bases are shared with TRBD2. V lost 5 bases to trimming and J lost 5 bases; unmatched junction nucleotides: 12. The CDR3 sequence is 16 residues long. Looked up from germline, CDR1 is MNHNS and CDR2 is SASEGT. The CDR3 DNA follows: TGTGCCAGCAGTTTAGGCGGGAGAAGCCCCCACAATGAGCAGTTCTTC. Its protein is CASSLGGRSPHNEQFF.

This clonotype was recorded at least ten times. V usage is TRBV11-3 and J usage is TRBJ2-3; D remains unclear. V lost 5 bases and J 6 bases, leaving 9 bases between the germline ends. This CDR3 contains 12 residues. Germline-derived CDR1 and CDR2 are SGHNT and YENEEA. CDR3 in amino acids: CASSTDRDTQYF. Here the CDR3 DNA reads TGTGCCAGCAGCACCGACCGGGATACGCAGTATTTT.

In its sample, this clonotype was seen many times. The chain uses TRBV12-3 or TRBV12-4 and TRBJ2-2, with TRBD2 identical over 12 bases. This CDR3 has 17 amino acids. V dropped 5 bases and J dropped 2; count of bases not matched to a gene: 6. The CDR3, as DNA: TGTGCCAGCAGTCCCAGACTAGCGGGAGCAAACACCGGGGAGCTGTTTTTT. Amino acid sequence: CASSPRLAGANTGELFF.

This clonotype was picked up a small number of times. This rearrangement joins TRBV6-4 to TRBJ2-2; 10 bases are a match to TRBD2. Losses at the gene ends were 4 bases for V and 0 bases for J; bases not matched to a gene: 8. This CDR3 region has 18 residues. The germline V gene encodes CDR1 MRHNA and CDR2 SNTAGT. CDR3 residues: CASSALGLAFSNTGELFF. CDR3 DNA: TGTGCCAGCAGTGCCTTGGGACTAGCGTTTTCGAACACCGGGGAGCTGTTTTTT.

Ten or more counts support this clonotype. The CDR3 sequence: CASIQGADTGELFF. CDR3 coding DNA: TGCGCCAGCATTCAGGGGGCGGACACCGGGGAGCTGTTTTTT. This chain connects TRBV5-1 to TRBJ2-2; 8 nucleotides match TRBD1. Germline V CDR1 and CDR2: SGHRS, YFSETQ. V lost 6 bases and J lost 3; bases outside the gene matches: 4. The CDR3 extends over 14 amino acids.

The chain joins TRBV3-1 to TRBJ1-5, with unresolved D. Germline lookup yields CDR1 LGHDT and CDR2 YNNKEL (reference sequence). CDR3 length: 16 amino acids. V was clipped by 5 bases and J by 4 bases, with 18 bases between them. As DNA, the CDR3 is TGTGCCAGCAGCTCCGCGGGCGGCTTTGGGAATCAGCCCCAGCATTTT. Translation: CASSSAGGFGNQPQHF.

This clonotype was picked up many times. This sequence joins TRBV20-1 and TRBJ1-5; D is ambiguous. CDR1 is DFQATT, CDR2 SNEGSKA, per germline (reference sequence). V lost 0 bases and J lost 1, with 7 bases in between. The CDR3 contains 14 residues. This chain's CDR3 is CSAREGWSNQPQHF. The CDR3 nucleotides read TGCAGTGCTAGAGAAGGATGGAGCAATCAGCCCCAGCATTTT.

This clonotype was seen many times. The CDR3 sequence: CASSLGSHNEQFF. The CDR3 DNA reads TGTGCCAGCAGCTTAGGAAGCCACAATGAGCAGTTCTTC. The chain is built from TRBV11-3 and TRBJ2-1, with no clear D. Per the germline V gene, CDR1 is SGHNT and CDR2 is YENEEA. V lost 1 base and J 5 bases, leaving 6 bases between the germline ends. This CDR3 contains 13 residues.

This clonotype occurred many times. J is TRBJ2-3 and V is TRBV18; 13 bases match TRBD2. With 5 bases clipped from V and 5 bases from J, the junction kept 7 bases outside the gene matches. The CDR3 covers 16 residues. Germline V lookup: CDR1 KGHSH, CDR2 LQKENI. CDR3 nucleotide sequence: TGTGCCAGCTCAAACGGACTAGCGGGAGCAGGAGATACGCAGTATTTT. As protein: CASSNGLAGAGDTQYF.

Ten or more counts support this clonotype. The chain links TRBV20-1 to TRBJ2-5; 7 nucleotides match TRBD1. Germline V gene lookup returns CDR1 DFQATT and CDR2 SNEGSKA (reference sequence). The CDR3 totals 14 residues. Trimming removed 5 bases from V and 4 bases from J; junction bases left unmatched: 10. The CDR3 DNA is TGCAGTGCTCAGCGCCGGGACAGACGAGAGACCCAGTACTTC. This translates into CSAQRRDRRETQYF.

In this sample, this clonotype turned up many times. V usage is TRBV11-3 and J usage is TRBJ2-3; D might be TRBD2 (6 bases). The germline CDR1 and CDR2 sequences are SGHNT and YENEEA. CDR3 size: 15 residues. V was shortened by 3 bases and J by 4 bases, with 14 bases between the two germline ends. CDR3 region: CASSLDGSNADTQYF. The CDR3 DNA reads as TGTGCCAGCAGCTTGGACGGGAGTAACGCAGATACGCAGTATTTT.

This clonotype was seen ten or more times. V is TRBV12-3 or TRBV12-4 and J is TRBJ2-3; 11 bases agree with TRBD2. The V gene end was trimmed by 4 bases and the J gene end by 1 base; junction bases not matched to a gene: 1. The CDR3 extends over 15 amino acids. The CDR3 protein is CASSSGLAGTDTQYF. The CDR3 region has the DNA TGTGCCAGCAGTTCGGGACTAGCGGGCACAGATACGCAGTATTTT.

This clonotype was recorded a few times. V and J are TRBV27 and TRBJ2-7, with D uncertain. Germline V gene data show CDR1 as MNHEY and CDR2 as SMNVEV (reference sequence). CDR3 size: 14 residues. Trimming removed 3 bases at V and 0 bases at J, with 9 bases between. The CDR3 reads CASSLKGGSYEQYF. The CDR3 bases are TGTGCCAGCAGTTTGAAGGGCGGCTCCTACGAGCAGTACTTC.

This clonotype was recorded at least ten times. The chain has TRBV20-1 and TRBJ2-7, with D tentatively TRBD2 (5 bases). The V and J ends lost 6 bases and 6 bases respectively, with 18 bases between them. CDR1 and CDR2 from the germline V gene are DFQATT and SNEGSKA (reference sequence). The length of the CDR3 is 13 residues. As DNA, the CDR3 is TGCAGTGCCCCCGGACTCTCTTTGGGCGAGCAGTACTTC. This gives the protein CSAPGLSLGEQYF.

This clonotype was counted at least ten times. The CDR3 sequence is CASSFKAGEETQYF. The CDR3 nucleotides read TGTGCCAGCAGCTTCAAAGCGGGTGAAGAGACCCAGTACTTC. The J gene is TRBJ2-5, the V gene TRBV7-8; weak D call: TRBD2 (6 bases). Germline CDR1 and CDR2: SGHVS and FQNEAQ. The V end was cut by 3 bases, the J end by 3 bases, with 11 bases between. This CDR3 is built from 14 residues. The full variable domain, its missing parts supplied by reference TRBV7-8 and TRBJ2-5, is GAGVSQSPRYKVAKRGQDVALRCDPISGHVSLFWYQQALGQGPEFLTYFQNEAQLDKSGLPSDRFFAERPEGSVSTLKIQRTQQEDSAVYLCASSFKAGEETQYFGPGTRLLVL.